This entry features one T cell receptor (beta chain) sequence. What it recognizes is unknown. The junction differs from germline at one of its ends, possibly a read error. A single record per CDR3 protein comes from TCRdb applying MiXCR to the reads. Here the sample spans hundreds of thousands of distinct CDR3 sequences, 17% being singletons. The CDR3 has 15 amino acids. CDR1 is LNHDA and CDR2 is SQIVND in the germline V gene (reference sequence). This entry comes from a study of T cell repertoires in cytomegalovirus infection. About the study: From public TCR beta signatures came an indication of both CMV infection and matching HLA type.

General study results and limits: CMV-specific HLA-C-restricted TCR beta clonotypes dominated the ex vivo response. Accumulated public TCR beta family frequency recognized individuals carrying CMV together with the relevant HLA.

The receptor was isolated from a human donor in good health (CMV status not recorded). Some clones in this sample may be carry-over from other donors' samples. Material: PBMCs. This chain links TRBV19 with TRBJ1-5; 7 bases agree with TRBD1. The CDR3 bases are TGTGCCAATAGTAGACAGGGAATTAGCAATCAGCCCCAGCATTTT. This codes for CANSRQGISNQPQHF.